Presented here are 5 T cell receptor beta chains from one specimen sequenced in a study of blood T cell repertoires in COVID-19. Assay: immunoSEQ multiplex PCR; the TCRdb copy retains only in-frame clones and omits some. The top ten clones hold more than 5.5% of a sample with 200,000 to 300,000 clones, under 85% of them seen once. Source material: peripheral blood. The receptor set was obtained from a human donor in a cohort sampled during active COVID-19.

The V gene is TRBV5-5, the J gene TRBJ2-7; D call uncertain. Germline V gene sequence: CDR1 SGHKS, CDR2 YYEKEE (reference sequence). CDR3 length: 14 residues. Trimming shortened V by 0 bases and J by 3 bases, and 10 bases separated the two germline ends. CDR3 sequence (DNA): TGTGCCAGCAGCTTGGGCCAGGCCGTCTACGAGCAGTACTTC. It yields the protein CASSLGQAVYEQYF. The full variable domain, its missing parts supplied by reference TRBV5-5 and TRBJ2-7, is DAGVTQSPTHLIKTRGQQVTLRCSPISGHKSVSWYQQVLGQGPQFIFQYYEKEERGRGNFPDRFSARQFPNYSSELNVNALLLGDSALYLCASSLGQAVYEQYFGPGTRLTVT.

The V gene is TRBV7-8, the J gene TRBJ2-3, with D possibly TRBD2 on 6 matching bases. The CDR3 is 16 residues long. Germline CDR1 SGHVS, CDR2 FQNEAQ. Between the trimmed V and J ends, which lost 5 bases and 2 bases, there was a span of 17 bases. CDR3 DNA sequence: TGTGCCAGCAGCCCTTTAGTAGTAGCGGACACAGATACGCAGTATTTT. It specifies CASSPLVVADTDTQYF.

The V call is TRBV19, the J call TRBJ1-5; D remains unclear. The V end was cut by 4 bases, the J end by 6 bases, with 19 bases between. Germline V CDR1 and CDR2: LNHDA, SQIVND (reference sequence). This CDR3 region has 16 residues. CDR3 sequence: CASSNGEGAGPQPQHF. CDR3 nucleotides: TGTGCCAGTAGTAACGGGGAGGGAGCGGGTCCTCAGCCCCAGCATTTT. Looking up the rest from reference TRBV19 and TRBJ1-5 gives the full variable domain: DGGITQSPKYLFRKEGQNVTLSCEQNLNHDAMYWYRQDPGQGLRLIYYSQIVNDFQKGDIAEGYSVSREKKESFPLTVTSAQKNPTAFYLCASSNGEGAGPQPQHFGDGTRLSIL.

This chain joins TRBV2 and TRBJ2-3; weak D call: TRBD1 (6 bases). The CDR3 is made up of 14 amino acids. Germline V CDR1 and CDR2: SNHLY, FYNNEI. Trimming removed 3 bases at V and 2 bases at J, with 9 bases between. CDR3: CASSENRDTDTQYF. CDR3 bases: TGTGCCAGCAGTGAGAACAGGGACACAGATACGCAGTATTTT. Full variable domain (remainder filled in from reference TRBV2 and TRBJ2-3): EPEVTQTPSHQVTQMGQEVILRCVPISNHLYFYWYRQILGQKVEFLVSFYNNEISEKSEIFDDQFSVERPDGSNFTLKIRSTKLEDSAMYFCASSENRDTDTQYFGPGTRLTVL.

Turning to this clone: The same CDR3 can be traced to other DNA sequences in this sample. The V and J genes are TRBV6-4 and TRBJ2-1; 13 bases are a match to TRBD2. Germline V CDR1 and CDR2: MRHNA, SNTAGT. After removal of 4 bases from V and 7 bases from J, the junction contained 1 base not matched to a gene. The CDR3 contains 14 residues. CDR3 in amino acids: CASSVTSGRNEQFF. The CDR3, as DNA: TGTGCCAGCAGTGTGACTAGCGGGAGGAATGAGCAGTTCTTC.